The 21 T cell receptor beta chains below were found in one sample sequenced in a study of CD4 T cells in relation to SARS-CoV-2 and coronaviruses (dated by TCRdb to the early 2020s). CD4+ T cells from unexposed donors were collected before the COVID-19 pandemic (2011-2018). Library preparation used the immunoSEQ multiplex PCR assay. Sourced from immuneACCESS, this table was stored by TCRdb with only in-frame sequences that have V and J called. A share of the clones is absent; for the studies checked, an unresolved V gene accounts for under half, and the remainder has no known explanation. The sample table contains roughly 68,000 clones; only one count was recorded for 85% to 95% of them. The ten largest make up roughly 0.21% of the sample. The specimen sequenced was naive CD4+ T cells from PBMCs. This sample's cell subset or site label indicates: naive CD4+ T cells isolated by negative enrichment. The source is a human donor in good health.

This rearrangement joins TRBV9 to TRBJ1-1; 7 bases line up with TRBD1. Trimming cost V 0 bases and J 1 base; bases outside gene matches: 3. This CDR3 has 15 amino acids. Germline V gene lookup returns CDR1 SGDLS and CDR2 YYNGEE. This chain's CDR3 is CASSVGGGANTEAFF. The CDR3 region has the DNA TGTGCCAGCAGCGTAGGAGGGGGCGCGAACACTGAAGCTTTCTTT.

The gene calls are TRBV24-1 and TRBJ2-3, with a possible D match to TRBD2 (5 bases). This CDR3 comprises 16 residues. Between the trimmed V and J ends, which lost 3 bases and 2 bases, there was a span of 14 bases. Germline CDR1 reads KGHDR; CDR2 reads SFDVKD. The CDR3 region has the DNA TGTGCCACCAGTGATGGGGTAAGCGGAGACACAGATACGCAGTATTTT. Translated, it gives CATSDGVSGDTDTQYF.

The genes are TRBV2 and TRBJ1-1; 7 positions agree with TRBD1. The CDR3 length is 15 residues. V dropped 3 bases and J dropped 0; count of bases not matched to a gene: 4. CDR1 is SNHLY, CDR2 FYNNEI, per germline. The CDR3 DNA reads as TGTGCCAGCAGTGACAGGGGGATTATGAACACTGAAGCTTTCTTT. It is translated as CASSDRGIMNTEAFF.

This clone came up once. The J gene is TRBJ1-2, the V gene TRBV6-6; 7 positions match TRBD1. This CDR3 contains 15 residues. Germline values: CDR1 MNHNY, CDR2 SVGAGI (reference sequence). Trimming at V came to 8 bases and at J to 0 bases, leaving 9 bases not matched to a gene. The DNA of the CDR3 is TGTGCCAGCGGACGAGGGGACAGTACTAACTATGGCTACACCTTC. It yields the protein CASGRGDSTNYGYTF.

The chain joins TRBV4-3 to TRBJ1-2, with 9 bases fitting TRBD1. The germline V gene has CDR1 LGHNA and CDR2 YSLEER. CDR3 length: 16 amino acids. J lost 2 bases, V lost 1 base, and 5 bases had no gene match. The CDR3 sequence: CASSQVGTGKNYGYTF. As DNA, the CDR3 is TGCGCCAGCAGCCAAGTCGGGACAGGGAAAAACTATGGCTACACCTTC.

The genes are TRBV5-1 and TRBJ1-3, with D possibly TRBD1 on 6 matching bases. The germline V gene has CDR1 SGHRS and CDR2 YFSETQ. This CDR3 has 14 amino acids. Trimming removed 2 bases from V and 4 bases from J, with 10 bases in between. For the CDR3, the DNA is TGCGCCAGCAGCTTCCAGGGGCAAGGAAACACCATATATTTT. Residues: CASSFQGQGNTIYF.

The rearrangement joins TRBV27 to TRBJ1-6; 9 bases line up with TRBD1. V gave up 1 base and J gave up 9 bases; unmatched junction bases: 1. The CDR3 has 14 residues. Germline V gives CDR1 MNHEY, CDR2 SMNVEV (reference sequence). CDR3 protein: CASSLYRGLSPLHF. Here the CDR3 DNA reads TGTGCCAGCAGTTTATACAGGGGGCTTTCACCCCTCCACTTT.

V gene TRBV5-1 combines with J gene TRBJ1-4; weak D call: TRBD1 (6 bases). Trimming stripped 2 bases from V and 3 bases from J, with 14 bases between. This CDR3 spans 16 amino acids. Germline CDR1 is SGHRS and CDR2 is YFSETQ. This CDR3 is CASSFNRVDANEKLFF. As DNA, the CDR3 is TGCGCCAGCAGCTTCAACAGGGTTGACGCTAATGAAAAACTGTTTTTT.

In its sample, this clone was seen a few times. The DNA of the CDR3 is TGTGCCAGCAGTTACAGGGGGCTAAGCTCCTACGAGCAGTACTTC. Its translation is CASSYRGLSSYEQYF. The V gene is TRBV7-9, the J gene TRBJ2-7, with 9 bases identical to TRBD1. The V gene end was trimmed by 6 bases and the J gene end by 0 bases; junction bases not matched to a gene: 6. There are 15 residues in the CDR3. CDR1 and CDR2 (germline): SEHNR, FQNEAQ (reference sequence).

CDR3 sequence reads: CAISEGLPISPDTQYF. The CDR3 nucleotides are TGTGCCATCAGTGAGGGACTACCGATCTCACCAGATACGCAGTATTTT. The V and J genes are TRBV10-3 and TRBJ2-3; maybe TRBD2 (6 bases). CDR1 and CDR2 (germline): ENHRY, SYGVKD. This CDR3 spans 16 amino acids. V shed 2 bases and J shed 4 bases, with 16 bases lying between them.

V usage is TRBV3-1 (or the pseudogene TRBV3-2) and J usage is TRBJ1-1; D uncertain. V lost 1 base and J 3 bases, leaving 6 bases between the germline ends. From germline, CDR1 is LGHDT and CDR2 YNNKEL (reference sequence). The CDR3 has 13 amino acids. This chain's CDR3 is CASSQGQYTEAFF. The CDR3 coding sequence is TGTGCCAGCAGCCAAGGGCAGTACACTGAAGCTTTCTTT.

A single count supports this clone. This chain connects TRBV11-2 to TRBJ2-1, with D perhaps TRBD1 (5 bases). V was pared by 1 base and J by 4 bases, with 8 bases between. CDR1 is SGHAT and CDR2 is FQNNGV in the germline V gene. CDR3 length: 14 amino acids. DNA of the CDR3: TGTGCCAGCAGCTTAGTTGGGGCTTACAATGAGCAGTTCTTC. Encoded protein: CASSLVGAYNEQFF.

The chain carries TRBV28 and TRBJ1-2, with no clear D. Germline V CDR1 and CDR2: MDHEN, SYDVKM. This CDR3 has 12 amino acids. The germline V and J ends were trimmed by 7 bases and 2 bases, with 8 bases remaining between them. The CDR3 nucleotides read TGTGCCAGCATTGACACCAACTATGGCTACACCTTC. Translated: CASIDTNYGYTF.

The chain combines TRBV5-4 with TRBJ2-5; no clear D gene. V gave up 0 bases and J gave up 1 base, with 7 bases separating them. The CDR3 is 14 residues long. The germline V gene has CDR1 SGHNT and CDR2 YYREEE (reference sequence). CDR3 protein: CASSLGTVQETQYF. CDR3 in DNA: TGTGCCAGCAGCTTGGGGACGGTCCAAGAGACCCAGTACTTC.

The chain carries TRBV5-6 and TRBJ1-2, with D possibly being TRBD1 (6 bases). V was shortened by 0 bases and J by 4 bases, with 10 bases between the two germline ends. Germline V gene sequence: CDR1 SGHDT, CDR2 YYEEEE. The CDR3 sequence is 14 residues long. CDR3 amino acids: CASSLEGTLYGYTF. CDR3 nucleotides: TGTGCCAGCAGCTTGGAGGGGACACTCTATGGCTACACCTTC.

In its sample, this clone was seen once. The V gene is TRBV6-5, the J gene TRBJ1-1; D remains unclear. The CDR3 contains 13 residues. CDR1 is MNHEY, CDR2 SVGAGI, per germline. V lost 8 bases to trimming and J lost 0 bases, with 10 bases between them. The CDR3 nucleotides read TGTGCCAGCTGTCCGGACCTGAACACTGAAGCTTTCTTT. Translating it yields CASCPDLNTEAFF.

V and J are TRBV6-5 and TRBJ2-3, with TRBD1 matching over 8 bases. With 6 bases clipped from V and 3 bases from J, the junction kept 8 bases outside the gene matches. CDR3 length: 15 residues. Germline CDR1 and CDR2: MNHEY and SVGAGI. CDR3 region: CASREDRAFTDTQYF. The CDR3 DNA reads TGTGCCAGCAGAGAGGACAGGGCTTTTACAGATACGCAGTATTTT.

The chain joins TRBV2 to TRBJ2-1; perhaps TRBD1 as D (5 bases). Germline V gene lookup returns CDR1 SNHLY and CDR2 FYNNEI. V lost 6 bases and J 0 bases, leaving 18 bases between the germline ends. The CDR3 length is 17 residues. The CDR3 spells CASRQRGGLDSYNEQFF. The CDR3 DNA reads TGTGCCAGCAGACAAAGGGGCGGATTAGACTCCTACAATGAGCAGTTCTTC.

This clone was found once. V usage is TRBV7-3 and J usage is TRBJ2-3; D is unclear. Trimming pared 5 bases from V and 4 bases from J, leaving 16 bases between. The CDR3 length is 15 residues. CDR1 is SGHTA, CDR2 FQGTGA, per germline. The CDR3 DNA is TGTGCCAGCAGCCAAGCAACCCTGCACGCAGATACGCAGTATTTT. Translated: CASSQATLHADTQYF.

The chain is built from TRBV9 and TRBJ1-1; D is undetermined. This CDR3 region has 13 residues. V gave up 0 bases and J gave up 1 base, with 4 bases separating them. CDR1 SGDLS and CDR2 YYNGEE come from the germline V gene. The CDR3, as DNA: TGTGCCAGCAGCGTAGCAAGGAACACTGAAGCTTTCTTT. It codes for CASSVARNTEAFF. The complete variable domain, with remaining parts taken from reference TRBV9 and TRBJ1-1, reads DSGVTQTPKHLITATGQRVTLRCSPRSGDLSVYWYQQSLDQGLQFLIQYYNGEERAKGNILERFSAQQFPDLHSELNLSSLELGDSALYFCASSVARNTEAFFGQGTRLTVV.

Only one count was recorded for this clone. The CDR3 sequence: CASSFIDRVGANVLTF. The CDR3 nucleotides read TGTGCCAGCAGTTTCATCGACAGGGTCGGGGCCAACGTCCTGACTTTC. This sequence joins TRBV27 and TRBJ2-6; 7 nucleotides match TRBD1. Germline V gene lookup returns CDR1 MNHEY and CDR2 SMNVEV (reference sequence). V lost 3 bases to trimming and J lost 4 bases; unmatched junction nucleotides: 6. The CDR3 has 16 amino acids.